Reported below is one T cell receptor beta chain. This sample is part of a study of cytomegalovirus exposure and HLA in healthy donors. This CDR3 has 14 amino acids. The germline V gene encodes CDR1 SGHTA and CDR2 FQGTGA. The V end was cut by 1 base, the J end by 3 bases, with 8 bases between. The PCR employed 60 Vbeta primers together with 13 Jbeta primers. Data came from immunoSEQ multiplex PCR; TCRdb stores just in-frame clones and leaves some out. This listing includes some 150,000 clones. The chain uses TRBV7-3 and TRBJ2-3; possible D gene TRBD2, 6 bases. Sequencing used PBMCs. This sequence was found in a woman younger than 30 in good health and CMV-seronegative. The CDR3 sequence is CASSLRAGTDTQYF. CDR3 coding DNA: TGTGCCAGCAGCTTAAGGGCGGGAACAGATACGCAGTATTTT.